This T cell receptor beta chain came from a study of T cell responses to AZD1222 COVID-19 vaccine. Some clones are missing from TCRdb's copy, which holds only in-frame ones; the method was immunoSEQ multiplex PCR. Of approximately 120,000 clones in the sample, roughly 84% were seen once. CDR1 and CDR2 from the germline V gene are LGHDT and YNNKEL (reference sequence). This CDR3 is built from 15 residues. This clone has a handful of counts. The junction departs from the called germline gene at one end, perhaps through a read error. The chain recombines TRBV3-1 (or the pseudogene TRBV3-2) with TRBJ2-2; tentatively, D is TRBD1 or TRBD2 (5 bases each). The sequence was collected from an adult in good health. The sequencing here drew on peripheral blood, taken on day 0 of AZD1222 vaccination. Here the CDR3 DNA reads TGTGCCAGCCGGCCGGGGCAGGCCCCCACCGGAGAGCTGTTTTTT. Translated: CASRPGQAPTGELFF.